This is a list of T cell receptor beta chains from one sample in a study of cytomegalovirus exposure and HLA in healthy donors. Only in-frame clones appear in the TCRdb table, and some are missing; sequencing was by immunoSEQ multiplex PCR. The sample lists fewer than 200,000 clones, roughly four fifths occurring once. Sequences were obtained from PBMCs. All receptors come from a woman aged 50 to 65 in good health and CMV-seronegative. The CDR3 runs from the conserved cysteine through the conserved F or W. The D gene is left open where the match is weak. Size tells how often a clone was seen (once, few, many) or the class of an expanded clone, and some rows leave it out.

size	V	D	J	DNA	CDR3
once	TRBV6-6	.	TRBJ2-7	TGTGCCAGCAGCCCCAGGACACTCCTCTCCTACGAGCAGTACTTC	CASSPRTLLSYEQYF
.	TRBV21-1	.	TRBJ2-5	.	CASSKVGQGIGYQETQYF
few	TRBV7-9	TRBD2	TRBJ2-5	TGTGCCAGCAGCCGAAGAGGACTAGCGGGAAAAGAGACCCAGTACTTC	CASSRRGLAGKETQYF
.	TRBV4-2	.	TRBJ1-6	TGTGCCAGCAGGACAGAATCACTCCCGGGGGACTATAATTCACCCCTCCACTTT	CASRTESLPGDYNSPLHF
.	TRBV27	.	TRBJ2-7	TGTGCCAGCAGTTTAGGACAGTTCTACGAGCAGTACTTC	CASSLGQFYEQYF
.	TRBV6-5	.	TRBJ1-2	TGTGCCAGCAGCCGGGGGTTTGGCTACACCTTC	CASSRGFGYTF
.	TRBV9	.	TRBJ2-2	TGTGCCAGCAGCGCAGGGAACACCGGGGAGCTGTTTTTT	CASSAGNTGELFF
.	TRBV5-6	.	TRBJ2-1	TGTGCCAGCAGCTTGCTAGGAAACCTCCCCCACAATGAGCAGTTCTTC	CASSLLGNLPHNEQFF
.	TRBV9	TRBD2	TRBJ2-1	TGTGCCAGCAGCGTAGCCCAGCGGGGGGACAATGAGCAGTTCTTC	CASSVAQRGDNEQFF
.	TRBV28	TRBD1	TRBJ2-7	TGTGCCAGCAGTTTATTGGGGACAGGGGGCAACGAGCAGTACTTC	CASSLLGTGGNEQYF
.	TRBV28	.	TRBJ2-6	TGTGCCAGCAGTTTTCGCAGCTCTGGGGCCAACGTCCTGACTTTC	CASSFRSSGANVLTF
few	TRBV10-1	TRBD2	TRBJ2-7	TGCGCCAGCAGTGAAGCGGGGAAGCGTTACGAGCAGTACTTC	CASSEAGKRYEQYF
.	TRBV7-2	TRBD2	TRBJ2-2	TGTGCCGGTAGACTAGCGGGAAAAACCGGGGAGCTGTTTTTT	CAGRLAGKTGELFF
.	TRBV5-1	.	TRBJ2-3	TGCGCCAGTGGAGCCCGGGTCACAGATACGCAGTATTTT	CASGARVTDTQYF
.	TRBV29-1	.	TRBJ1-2	TGCAGCGTTGGAGGGGGTCCAACGTATGGCTACACCTTC	CSVGGGPTYGYTF
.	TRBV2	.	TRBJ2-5	TGTGCCAGCTTGCTGGGGGCCAGGGAGACCCAGTACTTC	CASLLGARETQYF
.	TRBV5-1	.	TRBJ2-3	TGCGCCAGCAGCTTGGGTGACAGATCAGATACGCAGTATTTT	CASSLGDRSDTQYF
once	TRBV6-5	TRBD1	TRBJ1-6	TGTGCCAGCAGTTACACGACAGGGAATTCACCCCTCCACTTT	CASSYTTGNSPLHF
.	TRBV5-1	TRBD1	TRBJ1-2	TGCGCCAGCAGCTTGTCCACAGGGGGCGGTTATGGCTACACCTTC	CASSLSTGGGYGYTF
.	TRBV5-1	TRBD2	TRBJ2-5	TGCGCCAGCAGCGGAGCGGGAGAAGAGACCCAGTACTTC	CASSGAGEETQYF
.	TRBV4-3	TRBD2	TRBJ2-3	TGCGCCAGCAGCCAAGATTCACTAGCGGGAGATACGCAGTATTTT	CASSQDSLAGDTQYF
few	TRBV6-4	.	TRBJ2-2	TGTGCCAGCAGTGCCACATACTCGAGGCTTGCCCGTGGGACCGGGGAGCTGTTTTTT	CASSATYSRLARGTGELFF
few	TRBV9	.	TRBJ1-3	TGTGCCAGCAGCGAGCGCAACTCTGGAAACACCATATATTTT	CASSERNSGNTIYF
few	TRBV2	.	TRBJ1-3	TGTGCCAGCAAAGGACAGATATCTGGAAACACCATATATTTT	CASKGQISGNTIYF
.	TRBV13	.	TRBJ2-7	TGTGCCAGCAGCACAACAGGGTACTTTTCCTACGAGCAGTACTTC	CASSTTGYFSYEQYF
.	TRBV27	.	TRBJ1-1	TGTGCCAGCAGTTTTTTCGGAGAGAACACTGAAGCTTTCTTT	CASSFFGENTEAFF
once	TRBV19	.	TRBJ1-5	TGTGCCAGTAGTGCCTCGCCAGGGGTAGGTCAGCCCCAGCATTTT	CASSASPGVGQPQHF
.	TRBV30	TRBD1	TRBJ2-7	TGTGCCTGGAGTCGACAGGGGTTGAACGAGCAGTACTTC	CAWSRQGLNEQYF
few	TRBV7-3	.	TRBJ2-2	TGTGCCAGCAGCTTTACACCAGGGATCGCGGGGGAGCTGTTTTTT	CASSFTPGIAGELFF
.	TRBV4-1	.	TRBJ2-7	TGCGCCAGCAGCCAGGTAGTCTTCCTTTACGAGCAGTACTTC	CASSQVVFLYEQYF
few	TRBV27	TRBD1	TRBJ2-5	TGTGCCAGCAGTTTACAGGGGGCTAGGGAGACCCAGTACTTC	CASSLQGARETQYF
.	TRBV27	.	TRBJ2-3	TGTGCCAGCAGTTTACACCCAGCGGGGACAGGAGATACGCAGTATTTT	CASSLHPAGTGDTQYF
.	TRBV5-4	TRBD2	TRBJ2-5	TGTGCCAGCAGCTTGGGTGCTAGCGGGGGGCAAGAGACCCAGTACTTC	CASSLGASGGQETQYF
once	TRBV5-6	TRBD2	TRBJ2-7	TGTGCCAGCGGTCCTAGCGGCGGAGACGAGCAGTACTTC	CASGPSGGDEQYF
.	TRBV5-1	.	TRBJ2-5	TGCGCCAGCAGCATTACAGGGTTCGTGGAGACCCAGTACTTC	CASSITGFVETQYF
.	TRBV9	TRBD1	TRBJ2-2	TGTGCCAGCAGCGTAAGGCAGGGGGCTAACACCGGGGAGCTGTTTTTT	CASSVRQGANTGELFF
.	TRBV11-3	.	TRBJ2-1	TGTGCCAGCAGCTTGTCCAGGGGCGCCTACAATGAGCAGTTCTTC	CASSLSRGAYNEQFF
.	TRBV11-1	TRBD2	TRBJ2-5	TGTGCCAGCAGCTTAGGACTAGCGGTACAAGAGACCCAGTACTTC	CASSLGLAVQETQYF
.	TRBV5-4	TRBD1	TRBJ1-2	TGTGCCAGCAGCCCTAGGACAGGGACTAACTATGGCTACACCTTC	CASSPRTGTNYGYTF
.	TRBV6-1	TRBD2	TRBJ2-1	TGTGCCAGCAGGGGACTAGGAGGAATGGAGCAGTTCTTC	CASRGLGGMEQFF
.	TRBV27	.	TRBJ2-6	TGTGCCAGCAGCCCCCGGGGGGCCAACGTCCTGACTTTC	CASSPRGANVLTF
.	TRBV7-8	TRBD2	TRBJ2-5	TGTGCCAGCAGCCTGGGGACTAGCTTTCGAGAGACCCAGTACTTC	CASSLGTSFRETQYF